Sequencing of this TCR beta chain was carried out in a study of radiation and T cells in renal cell carcinoma. Between the trimmed V and J ends, which lost 0 bases and 4 bases, there was a span of 10 bases. CDR1 is KGHSH, CDR2 LQKENI, per germline. The CDR3 runs to 14 residues. Some clones are missing from TCRdb's copy, which holds only in-frame ones; the method was immunoSEQ multiplex PCR. The sample records some 100,000 clones, over 75% being singletons. Time point given: baseline pretreatment blood. Sample treatment: 15 Gy SBRT to primary tumor, nephrectomy 4 weeks later. This chain uses TRBV18 with TRBJ2-7; D is ambiguous. This receptor was identified in a man aged 55 to 70 with renal cell carcinoma. Sequenced material: blood, taken from a patient whose treatment included radiotherapy and nephrectomy. CDR3 DNA sequence: TGTGCCAGCTCACCACCGATCGAGGCGTACGAGCAGTACTTC. This sequence encodes CASSPPIEAYEQYF.